These 17 T cell receptor beta chains came from one sample sequenced in a study of blood T cells in healthy people across ages. Then a second PCR, running roughly 7 to 11 cycles, was carried out with a sample-barcoded 5' primer and a J-beta primer mix. TCRdb fed the 5' RACE reads into MiXCR, producing one record per CDR3 protein. The sample has about 780,000 distinct CDR3 sequences; about 47% are singletons. The sequencing sample was made of blood. These receptors came from a man older than 75 in good health.

In its sample, this clonotype was seen a few times. The chain carries TRBV6-6 and TRBJ1-4, with D possibly matching TRBD1 (5 bases). V lost 7 bases to trimming and J lost 8 bases, with 8 bases between them. The germline V gene encodes CDR1 MNHNY and CDR2 SVGAGI (reference sequence). The CDR3 has 11 residues. The CDR3 reads CASTWGEKLFF. The CDR3 DNA reads TGTGCCAGCACGTGGGGGGAAAAACTGTTTTTT.

This chain joins TRBV6-2 or TRBV6-3 and TRBJ2-1; D is unresolved. Trimming took 5 bases from V and 8 from J, leaving 13 bases between them. CDR1 and CDR2 (germline): MNHEY, SVGEGT. The CDR3 runs to 13 residues. The CDR3 DNA reads TGTGCCAGCAGTGCGTTAAGTTACGATGAGCAGTTCTTC. This translates into CASSALSYDEQFF.

In its sample, this clonotype was seen a few times. The chain is built from TRBV20-1 and TRBJ2-1; TRBD2 agrees at 9 bases. The CDR3 runs to 19 residues. Germline CDR1 is DFQATT and CDR2 is SNEGSKA (reference sequence). The V gene end was trimmed by 2 bases and the J gene end by 6 bases; junction bases not matched to a gene: 20. CDR3 sequence (DNA): TGCAGTGCTAGAACAGTACCCGCGGGGTTAGCGGGAGAGAGCAATGAGCAGTTCTTC. Translating it yields CSARTVPAGLAGESNEQFF.

The genes are TRBV12-3 or TRBV12-4 and TRBJ1-1; a possible D gene is TRBD1 (5 bases). The CDR3 contains 14 residues. Trimming took off 7 bases at V and 4 bases at J, with 16 bases between the two ends. The CDR3 loop is CASTQHLQGTEAFF. The CDR3 DNA reads TGTGCCAGCACTCAACACCTCCAGGGCACTGAAGCTTTCTTT.

The table lists this clonotype with a few counts. The chain recombines TRBV10-3 with TRBJ2-5; 7 nucleotides match TRBD2. The V gene end was trimmed by 5 bases and the J gene end by 4 bases; junction bases not matched to a gene: 13. This CDR3 has 16 amino acids. Germline V gene data show CDR1 as ENHRY and CDR2 as SYGVKD. The CDR3: CAISFSGRRPGETQYF. For the CDR3, the DNA is TGTGCCATCAGTTTTAGCGGGCGGCGACCTGGAGAGACCCAGTACTTC.

The CDR3 loop reads CASSAQGAVTEAFF. For the CDR3, the DNA is TGTGCCAGCTCAGCACAGGGGGCAGTCACTGAAGCTTTCTTT. This chain uses TRBV18 with TRBJ1-1, with TRBD1 matching over 9 bases. Germline V CDR1 and CDR2: KGHSH, LQKENI. The CDR3 runs 14 residues. V was clipped by 5 bases and J by 4 bases; unmatched bases: 5.

This clonotype appeared a few times. The CDR3 sequence is CASQAGRTDTQYF. DNA for the CDR3: TGTGCCAGCCAGGCGGGCCGCACAGATACGCAGTATTTT. The J gene is TRBJ2-3, the V gene TRBV11-2; a possible D gene is TRBD2 (5 bases). Deletions cut 8 bases from V and 1 base from J, with 10 bases between. The germline CDR1 and CDR2 sequences are SGHAT and FQNNGV. This CDR3 is built from 13 residues.

The CDR3 coding sequence is TGTGCCAGCAGTCCCCGGGACTCCTGGGAGCAGTTCTTC. Its translation: CASSPRDSWEQFF. The chain couples TRBV25-1 to TRBJ2-1; D is possibly TRBD2 (6 bases). The V and J ends lost 5 bases and 10 bases respectively, with 15 bases between them. Germline assignment: CDR1 MGHDK and CDR2 SYGVNS. CDR3 length equals 13 residues.

J is TRBJ2-4 and V is TRBV29-1, with a possible D match to TRBD1 (8 bases). CDR3 length: 12 residues. CDR1 SQVTM and CDR2 ANQGSEA come from the germline V gene. V was trimmed by 7 bases and J by 13 bases, leaving 20 bases between them. The CDR3 DNA follows: TGCAGCGCTAACAGGGGGGGTGACGGGCAGTACTTC. This translates into CSANRGGDGQYF.

This clonotype turned up a few times. This sequence joins TRBV7-2 and TRBJ2-4; 9 nucleotides line up with TRBD2. The V and J ends lost 5 bases and 2 bases, in that order; junction bases with no gene match: 7. The CDR3 extends over 16 amino acids. Germline-derived CDR1 and CDR2 are SGHTA and FQGNSA. The CDR3 DNA is TGTGCCAGCAGCGGAAGGACTAGCGCAACCAAAAACATTCAGTACTTC. Its protein product is CASSGRTSATKNIQYF. Filled out from reference TRBV7-2 and TRBJ2-4, the complete variable domain reads GAGVSQSPSNKVTEKGKDVELRCDPISGHTALYWYRQSLGQGLEFLIYFQGNSAPDKSGLPSDRFSAERTGGSVSTLTIQRTQQEDSAVYLCASSGRTSATKNIQYFGAGTRLSVL.

The table lists this clonotype with a few counts. This rearrangement joins TRBV20-1 to TRBJ2-5; D is ambiguous. The CDR3 covers 11 residues. V was shortened by 4 bases and J by 5 bases, with 8 bases between the two germline ends. Per germline, CDR1 DFQATT and CDR2 SNEGSKA (reference sequence). The CDR3 sequence is CSAITRETQYF. The CDR3, as DNA: TGCAGTGCTATCACCAGGGAGACCCAGTACTTC.

This clonotype occurred a few times. The rearrangement uses TRBV9 and TRBJ2-1; D is uncertain. V was pared by 2 bases and J by 7 bases, with 16 bases between. Germline CDR1 and CDR2: SGDLS and YYNGEE. The CDR3 has 15 residues. In DNA form, the CDR3 reads TGTGCCAGCAGCGTTTTCGAAGCATTCGCAAATGAGCAGTTCTTC. Its protein is CASSVFEAFANEQFF.

The chain has TRBV6-6 and TRBJ2-3; 10 nucleotides agree with TRBD1. Germline CDR1 reads MNHNY; CDR2 reads SVGAGI (reference sequence). With V trimmed by 0 bases and J by 8 bases, 8 bases remained unmatched. The CDR3 has 16 amino acids. The CDR3 DNA reads as TGTGCCAGCAGTTACTCGACAGGGGGCGGGGTAGGTACGCAGTATTTT. Translation gives CASSYSTGGGVGTQYF.

CDR3 amino acids: CASSQQRYQETQYF. The CDR3 DNA follows: TGTGCCAGCAGCCAACAGAGGTATCAAGAGACCCAGTACTTC. The chain employs TRBV12-3 or TRBV12-4 and TRBJ2-5; D ambiguous. The CDR3 has 14 amino acids. V was pared by 6 bases and J by 2 bases, with 13 bases between.

The chain employs TRBV28 and TRBJ2-5; 9 bases fit TRBD2. Germline V gene data show CDR1 as MDHEN and CDR2 as SYDVKM. The CDR3 contains 15 residues. The ends lost 5 bases at V and 2 bases at J; junction bases unmatched: 6. CDR3 amino acids: CASSTAGGPQETQYF. CDR3 nucleotide sequence: TGTGCCAGCAGTACGGCGGGAGGGCCGCAAGAGACCCAGTACTTC.

This chain uses TRBV6-1 with TRBJ2-3; D is uncertain. Trimming cost V 5 bases and J 0 bases, with 12 bases left between them. The CDR3 spans 15 residues. Germline loops: CDR1 MNHNS, CDR2 SASEGT. CDR3 sequence: CASSKSFTSTDTQYF. As DNA, the CDR3 is TGTGCCAGCAGTAAAAGCTTCACAAGCACAGATACGCAGTATTTT.

The chain carries TRBV29-1 and TRBJ2-2; a possible D gene is TRBD1 (5 bases). The CDR3 is made up of 14 amino acids. The V gene's germline CDR1 is SQVTM and CDR2 ANQGSEA. V lost 1 base and J lost 8, with 14 bases in between. CDR3 region: CSVEVGAFGGELFF. The CDR3 DNA reads as TGCAGCGTTGAAGTAGGGGCCTTTGGGGGGGAGCTGTTTTTT.